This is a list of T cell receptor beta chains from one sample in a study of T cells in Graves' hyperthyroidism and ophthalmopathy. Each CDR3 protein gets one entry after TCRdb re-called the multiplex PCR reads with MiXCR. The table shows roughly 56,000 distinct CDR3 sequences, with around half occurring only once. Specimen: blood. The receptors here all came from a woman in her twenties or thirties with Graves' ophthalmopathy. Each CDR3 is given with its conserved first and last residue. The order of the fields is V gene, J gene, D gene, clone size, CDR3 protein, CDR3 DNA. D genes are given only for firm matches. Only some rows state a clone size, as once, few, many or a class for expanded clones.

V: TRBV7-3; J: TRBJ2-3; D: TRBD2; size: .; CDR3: CASSPPTSTDTRYF; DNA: TGTGCCAGCAGCCCGCCGACTAGCACAGATACGCGGTATTTT
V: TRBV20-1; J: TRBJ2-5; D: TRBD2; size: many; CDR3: CSASDLAGDKETQYF; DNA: TGCAGTGCTAGCGATCTAGCGGGAGACAAAGAGACCCAGTACTTC
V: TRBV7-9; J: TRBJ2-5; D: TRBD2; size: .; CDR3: CASSRLAEETQYF; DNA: TGTGCCAGCAGCCGACTAGCGGAAGAGACCCAGTACTTC
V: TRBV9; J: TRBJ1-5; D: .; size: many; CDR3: CASSVGGQLKQPQHF; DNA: TGTGCCAGCAGCGTAGGGGGGCAGCTGAAACAGCCCCAGCATTTT
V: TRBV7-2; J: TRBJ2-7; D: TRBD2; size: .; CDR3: CASSLTSGPKLKQYF; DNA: TGTGCCAGCAGCTTAACTAGCGGGCCCAAGTTAAAGCAGTACTTC
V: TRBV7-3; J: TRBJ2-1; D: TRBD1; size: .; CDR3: CASSRTGGDKQFF; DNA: TGTGCCAGCAGTCGCACAGGGGGCGATAAGCAGTTCTTC
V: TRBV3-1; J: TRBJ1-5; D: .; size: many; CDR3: CASSHTGNQPQHF; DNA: TGTGCCAGCAGCCACACAGGGAATCAGCCCCAGCATTTT
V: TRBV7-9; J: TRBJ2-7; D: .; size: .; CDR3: CASSLPDGPSYEQYF; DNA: TGTGCCAGCAGCTTACCCGACGGCCCCTCCTACGAGCAGTACTTC
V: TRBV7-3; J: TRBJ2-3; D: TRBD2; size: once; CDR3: CASSFRLAGVNEQYF; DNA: TGTGCCAGCAGCTTCCGACTAGCGGGAGTCAATGAGCAGTATTTT
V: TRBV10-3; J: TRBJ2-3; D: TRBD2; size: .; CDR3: CAISGLWAGVGDTQYF; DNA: TGTGCCATCAGTGGCCTCTGGGCGGGAGTCGGAGATACGCAGTATTTT
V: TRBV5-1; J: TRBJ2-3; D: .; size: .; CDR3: CASSVRGADTQYF; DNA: TGCGCCAGCAGCGTCCGGGGCGCAGATACGCAGTACTTT
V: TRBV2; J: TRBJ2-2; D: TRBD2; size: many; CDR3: CASSDSGRGTGELFF; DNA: TGTGCCAGCAGTGATAGCGGGAGGGGGACCGGGGAGCTGTTTTTT
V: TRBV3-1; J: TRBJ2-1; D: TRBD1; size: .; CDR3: CASSTRGFGYNEQFF; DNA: TGTGCCAGCAGCACCAGGGGGTTTGGCTACAATGAGCAGTTCTTC
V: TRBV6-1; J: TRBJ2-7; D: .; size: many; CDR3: CASREVADSYEQYF; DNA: TGTGCCAGCAGAGAGGTAGCGGACTCCTACGAGCAGTACTTC
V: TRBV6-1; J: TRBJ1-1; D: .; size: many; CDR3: CASIEGGRTEAFF; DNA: TGTGCCAGCATCGAGGGAGGTAGAACTGAAGCTTTCTTT
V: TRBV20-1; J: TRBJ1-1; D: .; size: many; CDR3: CSARTDSTLKLAFF; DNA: TGCAGTGCTAGGACAGATTCGACACTGAAGCTGGCTTTCTTT
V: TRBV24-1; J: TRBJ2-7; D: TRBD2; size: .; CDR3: CATSEALAGVLREQYF; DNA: TGTGCCACCAGTGAGGCTCTAGCGGGAGTCCTGCGCGAGCAGTACTTC
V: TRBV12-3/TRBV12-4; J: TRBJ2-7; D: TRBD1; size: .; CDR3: CTSSRYRGYEQHF; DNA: TGTACCAGCAGTAGGTACAGGGGCTACGAGCAGCACTTC
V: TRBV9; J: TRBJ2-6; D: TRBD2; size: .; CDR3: CASSVSGGIEPSSGANVLTF; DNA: TGTGCCAGCAGCGTTTCGGGGGGAATAGAACCAAGCTCTGGGGCCAACGTCCTGACTTTC
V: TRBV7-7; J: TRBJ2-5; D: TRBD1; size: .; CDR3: CASRGTGQETQYF; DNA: TGTGCTAGCAGGGGGACAGGCCAAGAGACCCAGTACTTC
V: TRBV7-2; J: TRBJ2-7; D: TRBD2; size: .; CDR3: CASSLTSGKSYEQYF; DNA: TGTGCCAGCAGCTTGACTAGCGGGAAATCCTACGAGCAGTACTTC
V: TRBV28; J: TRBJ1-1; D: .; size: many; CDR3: CASSLSWRNTEAFF; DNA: TGTGCCAGCAGTTTATCATGGCGGAACACTGAAGCTTTCTTT
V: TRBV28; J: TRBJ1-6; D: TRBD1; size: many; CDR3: CASSPGQGASSPLHF; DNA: TGTGCCAGCAGTCCAGGACAGGGGGCTAGTTCACCCCTCCACTTT
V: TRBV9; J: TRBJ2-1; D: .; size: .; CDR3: CASSVGGGEQFF; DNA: TGTGCCAGCAGCGTAGGAGGGGGGGAGCAGTTCTTC
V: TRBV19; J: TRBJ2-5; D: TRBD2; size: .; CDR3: CASSPGRETQYF; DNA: TGTGCCAGTAGTCCCGGGAGGGAGACCCAGTACTTC
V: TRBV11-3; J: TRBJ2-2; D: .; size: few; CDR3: CASSLSRGVAGELFF; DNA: TGTGCCAGCAGCTTGAGCAGGGGAGTGGCCGGGGAGCTGTTTTTT
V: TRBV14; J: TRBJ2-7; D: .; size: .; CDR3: CASSQTVYEQYF; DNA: TGTGCCAGCAGCCAGACGGTCTACGAGCAGTACTTC
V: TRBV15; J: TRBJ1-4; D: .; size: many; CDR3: CATSREFGVRDLGEKLFF; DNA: TGTGCCACCAGCAGAGAATTTGGGGTGAGGGACCTGGGGGAAAAACTGTTTTTT
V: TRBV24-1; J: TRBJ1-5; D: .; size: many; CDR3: CATSERGSNQPQHF; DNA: TGTGCCACCAGTGAAAGGGGTAGCAATCAGCCCCAGCATTTT
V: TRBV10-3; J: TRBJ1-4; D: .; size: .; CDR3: CAGSRGWTNEKLFF; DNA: TGTGCCGGCAGTCGGGGGTGGACTAATGAAAAACTGTTTTTT
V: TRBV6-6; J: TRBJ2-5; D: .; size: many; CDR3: CASSSPRGQQETQYF; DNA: TGTGCCAGCAGTTCCCCCCGAGGACAGCAAGAGACCCAGTACTTC
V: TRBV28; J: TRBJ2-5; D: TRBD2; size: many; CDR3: CASSLRPLGRATQYF; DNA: TGTGCCAGCAGTTTAAGGCCACTAGGGAGGGCGACCCAGTACTTC
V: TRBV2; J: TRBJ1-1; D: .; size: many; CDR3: CASSEATDGEAFF; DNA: TGTGCCAGCAGTGAAGCGACGGACGGTGAAGCTTTCTTT
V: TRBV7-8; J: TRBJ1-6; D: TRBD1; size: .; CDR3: CASSFPGQGNSPLHF; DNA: TGTGCCAGCAGCTTTCCGGGACAGGGGAACTCACCCCTCCACTTT
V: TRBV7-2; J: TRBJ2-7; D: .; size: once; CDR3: CASSSGRGNTGEQYF; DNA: TGTGCCAGCAGTTCAGGCAGGGGCAACACCGGGGAGCAGTACTTC
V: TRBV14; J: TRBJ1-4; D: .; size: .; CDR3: CASSQQGATNEKLFF; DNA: TGTGCCAGCAGCCAGCAGGGCGCAACTAATGAAAAACTGTTTTTT
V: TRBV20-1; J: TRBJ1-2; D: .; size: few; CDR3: CSARERDSYTF; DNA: TGCAGTGCTAGAGAACGGGACAGCTACACCTTC
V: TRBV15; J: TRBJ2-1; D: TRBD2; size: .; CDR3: CATSTSGGASDEQFF; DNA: TGTGCCACTTCTACCAGCGGGGGGGCCAGCGATGAGCAGTTCTTC